This T cell receptor beta chain was observed in a study of regulatory T cells in long-lasting Graves disease. Relying on iRepertoire HTBI primers and Arm-PCR of CDR3 regions, the team built TCR beta libraries. TCRdb called the multiplex PCR reads again in MiXCR, with one record for every CDR3 protein. The sample carries around 330,000 distinct CDR3 sequences, 15% to 20% recorded once. As to this clonotype: A much larger clone lies one base from this, so it may be a read error.

CDR1 is MDHEN, CDR2 SYDVKM, per germline. This CDR3 spans 15 amino acids. Time point indicated: newly diagnosed GD, antithyroid drugs for less than 3 months. PBMC RNA served as the TCR library source. The clonotype was recovered from a female donor with Graves disease. Specimen: peripheral blood mononuclear cells (PBMCs), collected at new diagnosis, from a patient treated with antithyroid drugs. The chain uses TRBV28 and TRBJ2-5; 12 nucleotides align to TRBD2. CDR3 amino acids: CAGSLAGGVKETQYF. The CDR3 nucleotides read TGTGCCGGCAGTCTAGCGGGAGGGGTTAAAGAGACCCAGTACTTC.